Presented here are 16 T cell receptor beta chains from one specimen sequenced in a study of blood T cells in healthy people across ages. Primed by a sample-barcoded 5' primer and a J-beta primer mix, a second PCR proceeded for roughly 7 to 11 cycles. TCRdb re-called the 5' RACE reads with MiXCR, one entry per CDR3 protein. The profile shows some 1.5 million distinct CDR3 sequences, 28% of them singletons. Sequencing was performed on blood. The source is a woman in her 30s in good health.

There are a few counts of this clonotype. This chain joins TRBV7-9 and TRBJ1-6; a weak D match, TRBD1 (5 bases). V gave up 4 bases and J gave up 9 bases, with 19 bases separating them. CDR1 and CDR2 (germline): SEHNR, FQNEAQ (reference sequence). The CDR3 spans 16 residues. The CDR3 DNA follows: TGTGCCAGCAGCTCGTCCTCTGTGGGGCAGAGTTCACCCCTCCACTTT. Translating gives CASSSSSVGQSSPLHF.

The chain employs TRBV28 and TRBJ2-1, with TRBD2 matching over 15 bases. J was trimmed by 0 bases and V by 4 bases; bases with no gene match: 7. The CDR3 runs to 19 residues. Germline-derived CDR1 and CDR2 are MDHEN and SYDVKM. In DNA, the CDR3 is TGTGCCAGCAGTTCCTCGGGACTAGCGGGGGGAAGCTCCTACAATGAGCAGTTCTTC. Residues: CASSSSGLAGGSSYNEQFF.

This clonotype has more than one count but fewer than ten. The CDR3 DNA reads as TGTGCCAGCAGCTTTATAAAGGGACAGGGAACAGATACGCAGTATTTT. It is translated as CASSFIKGQGTDTQYF. V usage is TRBV7-9 and J usage is TRBJ2-3, with TRBD1 matching 9 bases. V shed 3 bases, J shed 3 bases, and the junction held 7 bases outside the gene matches. This CDR3 is 16 amino acids long. The germline V gene encodes CDR1 SEHNR and CDR2 FQNEAQ (reference sequence).

The chain uses TRBV28 and TRBJ1-6; 8 bases match TRBD1. Germline CDR1 MDHEN, CDR2 SYDVKM. The CDR3 contains 13 residues. V shed 6 bases and J 12 bases; nucleotides not matched to a gene: 7. The CDR3 DNA sequence: TGTGCCAGCAGGACAACAGGGGGGGTACCCCTCCACTTT. Translating gives CASRTTGGVPLHF. Full variable domain (remainder filled in from reference TRBV28 and TRBJ1-6): DVKVTQSSRYLVKRTGEKVFLECVQDMDHENMFWYRQDPGLGLRLIYFSYDVKMKEKGDIPEGYSVSREKKERFSLILESASTNQTSMYLCASRTTGGVPLHFGNGTRLTVT.

The chain has TRBV27 and TRBJ2-5, with 12 positions matching TRBD1. J was trimmed by 9 bases and V by 4 bases; bases with no gene match: 9. Germline CDR1 is MNHEY and CDR2 is SMNVEV (reference sequence). This CDR3 is built from 15 residues. The CDR3 DNA is TGTGCCAGCAGTTCGGGGACAGGGGGCAGGGAGGCCCAGTACTTC. This gives the protein CASSSGTGGREAQYF.

This clonotype was seen many times. The chain uses TRBV20-1 and TRBJ2-6, with 9 bases that match TRBD1. V lost 3 bases, J lost 2 bases, and 8 bases stayed unmatched. Per the germline V gene, CDR1 is DFQATT and CDR2 is SNEGSKA (reference sequence). This CDR3 comprises 17 residues. The CDR3 region is CSASHSYRGPGANVLTF. CDR3 DNA: TGCAGTGCTAGCCACAGTTACAGGGGGCCTGGGGCCAACGTCCTGACTTTC.

This clonotype was seen at least ten times. V gene TRBV3-1 combines with J gene TRBJ1-2; D is ambiguous. V lost 0 bases, J lost 7 bases, and 15 bases lay in between. This CDR3 contains 15 residues. Looked up from germline, CDR1 is LGHDT and CDR2 is YNNKEL (reference sequence). CDR3: CASSQESGRNSGYTF. The CDR3 nucleotides are TGTGCCAGCAGCCAAGAATCCGGTCGGAACAGTGGCTACACCTTC.

The chain employs TRBV7-2 and TRBJ2-7; the D is unclear. This CDR3 comprises 14 residues. Trimming took 1 base from V and 0 from J, leaving 7 bases between them. Germline lookup yields CDR1 SGHTA and CDR2 FQGNSA. The CDR3 DNA sequence: TGTGCCAGCAGCTTAGGTTTTCGCTCCTACGAGCAGTACTTC. Translation gives CASSLGFRSYEQYF.

This clonotype was picked up many times. The CDR3 loop is CASSPEGDSNNEQFF. DNA for the CDR3: TGTGCCAGCTCACCGGAAGGGGACAGTAACAATGAGCAGTTCTTC. The chain couples TRBV18 to TRBJ2-1; 7 positions agree with TRBD1. CDR1 and CDR2 (germline): KGHSH, LQKENI. The CDR3 runs 15 residues. J was trimmed by 5 bases and V by 3 bases; bases with no gene match: 7.

This clonotype was recorded at least ten times. This chain connects TRBV7-9 to TRBJ2-7; possibly TRBD2 for D (6 bases). The CDR3 is made up of 17 amino acids. Germline CDR1 reads SEHNR; CDR2 reads FQNEAQ (reference sequence). The V gene lost 2 bases and the J gene lost 3 bases, with 20 bases spanning the gap. The CDR3 loop reads CASSLFLGGAGYYEQYF. The CDR3 nucleotides read TGTGCCAGCAGCTTATTTTTAGGTGGAGCGGGTTACTACGAGCAGTACTTC.

A few counts support this clonotype. The chain joins TRBV12-3 or TRBV12-4 to TRBJ2-1; 7 bases fit TRBD2. V shed 4 bases, J shed 10 bases, and the junction held 4 bases outside the gene matches. This CDR3 is built from 12 residues. CDR3 DNA sequence: TGTGCCAGCAGTTGGGGCGGGAGCGAGCAGTTCTTC. Translating gives CASSWGGSEQFF.

Only a few counts were recorded for this clonotype. This sequence joins TRBV20-1 and TRBJ1-2; TRBD1 is a possible D gene (5 bases). V was cut by 0 bases and J by 7 bases, with 9 bases left in between. The germline gives CDR1 DFQATT, CDR2 SNEGSKA (reference sequence). The length of the CDR3 is 12 residues. CDR3 sequence: CSARDPGTGYTF. The CDR3 DNA is TGCAGTGCTAGAGATCCCGGGACTGGCTACACCTTC.

This clonotype was picked up a small number of times. The chain employs TRBV5-4 and TRBJ2-1, with TRBD2 matching 7 bases. CDR1 and CDR2 from the germline V gene are SGHNT and YYREEE (reference sequence). The CDR3 totals 13 residues. V was pared by 3 bases and J by 7 bases, with 4 bases of the junction left unmatched. CDR3: CASSSQAGNEQFF. As DNA, the CDR3 is TGTGCCAGCAGCTCCCAAGCGGGGAATGAGCAGTTCTTC.

The CDR3 is CASSEEMGKSYEQYF. The CDR3 region has the DNA TGTGCCAGCAGTGAAGAAATGGGCAAATCCTACGAGCAGTACTTC. V and J are TRBV6-4 and TRBJ2-7, with no clear D. CDR1 MRHNA and CDR2 SNTAGT come from the germline V gene. This CDR3 is 15 amino acids long. V was cut by 3 bases and J by 1 base, with 13 bases left in between.

CDR3 sequence: CSAKKARDTFEAFF. DNA for the CDR3: TGCAGTGCTAAAAAAGCTAGGGATACCTTTGAAGCTTTCTTT. The rearrangement links TRBV20-1 to TRBJ1-1; no definite D call. The V end was cut by 4 bases, the J end by 7 bases, with 19 bases between. Germline values: CDR1 DFQATT, CDR2 SNEGSKA (reference sequence). The length of the CDR3 is 14 residues.

This chain connects TRBV12-3 or TRBV12-4 to TRBJ2-4; D is ambiguous. The CDR3 has 12 residues. Deletions cut 3 bases from V and 13 bases from J, with 13 bases between. The CDR3 reads CASSFNPNEQYF. The CDR3 nucleotides are TGTGCCAGCAGTTTCAATCCCAATGAGCAGTACTTC.